The 28 T cell receptor beta chains below all came from one sample that was sequenced in a study of naive and memory T cell subsets. For blood and skin samples, reverse transcription used TCR alpha and beta constant primers. TCRdb re-called the 5' RACE reads with MiXCR, one entry per CDR3 protein. The sample contains approximately 27,000 distinct CDR3 sequences, approximately 20% of which appear only once. Whole blood, 2.5 ml, came from adult healthy volunteers. The receptors were gathered from a female donor in good health.

This clonotype was picked up a small number of times. The J gene is TRBJ2-2, the V gene TRBV29-1, with 12 bases fitting TRBD2. CDR3 length: 16 residues. From germline, CDR1 is SQVTM and CDR2 ANQGSEA. After removal of 6 bases from V and 1 base from J, the junction contained 6 bases not matched to a gene. CDR3 DNA sequence: TGCAGCGTCCAAGGACTAGCGGGACGGAACACCGGGGAGCTGTTTTTT. This translates into CSVQGLAGRNTGELFF.

This clonotype was detected a few times. The genes are TRBV23-1 and TRBJ1-6; tentatively, D is TRBD1 (5 bases). TRBV23-1 is classed as an ORF, of uncertain function. This CDR3 has 14 residues. V was clipped by 7 bases and J by 5 bases, with 12 bases between them. CDR3 DNA sequence: TGCGCCAGCACCCAGAAGGGGCATAATTCACCCCTCCACTTT. Translated, it gives CASTQKGHNSPLHF.

The sample holds a few counts of this clonotype. The chain uses TRBV20-1 and TRBJ2-7, with D possibly being TRBD1 (5 bases). V lost 1 base and J 0 bases, leaving 16 bases between the germline ends. The V gene's germline CDR1 is DFQATT and CDR2 SNEGSKA (reference sequence). The CDR3 contains 16 residues. The CDR3 DNA sequence: TGCAGTGCTAGAGGTAGGGGAAGTCTAAGCTCCTACGAGCAGTACTTC. Translation gives CSARGRGSLSSYEQYF.

The genes are TRBV7-6 and TRBJ1-1; D is uncertain. Per the germline V gene, CDR1 is SGHVS and CDR2 is FNYEAQ. V was shortened by 2 bases and J by 4 bases, with 14 bases between the two germline ends. The CDR3 contains 15 residues. Written as DNA, the CDR3 is TGTGCCAGCAGCTTACTGAGCGGCATTGGCACTGAAGCTTTCTTT. This codes for CASSLLSGIGTEAFF.

This clonotype appeared a few times. The CDR3 protein is CASQTGSAGETQYF. In DNA, the CDR3 is TGTGCCAGCCAAACAGGGTCGGCAGGAGAGACCCAGTACTTC. This chain links TRBV10-3 with TRBJ2-5; TRBD1 might be the D (6 bases). The CDR3 runs to 14 residues. Germline CDR1 is ENHRY and CDR2 is SYGVKD. With 10 bases removed from V and 4 bases from J, the gap between germline ends came to 19 bases.

This chain links TRBV7-9 with TRBJ2-5; TRBD1 is a possible D gene (6 bases). This CDR3 has 13 residues. The germline gives CDR1 SEHNR, CDR2 FQNEAQ (reference sequence). Trimming left V 8 bases short and J 0 bases short, with 10 bases between. CDR3 loop: CASQGPNQETQYF. The CDR3 DNA reads as TGTGCCAGCCAGGGGCCAAACCAAGAGACCCAGTACTTC.

This clonotype was recorded many times. The rearrangement uses TRBV29-1 and TRBJ1-1; 7 nucleotides line up with TRBD1. The junction had 10 bases not matched to a gene; V was cut back by 6 bases and J by 6 bases. This CDR3 has 13 residues. The germline V gene has CDR1 SQVTM and CDR2 ANQGSEA. CDR3 residues: CSVTTGSIAEAFF. As DNA, the CDR3 is TGCAGCGTCACGACAGGGTCGATCGCTGAAGCTTTCTTT.

The chain is built from TRBV6-6 and TRBJ2-1, with D perhaps TRBD2 (5 bases). Trimming stripped 2 bases from V and 9 bases from J, with 14 bases between. From germline, CDR1 is MNHNY and CDR2 SVGAGI (reference sequence). This CDR3 has 14 amino acids. CDR3 coding DNA: TGTGCCAGCAGTTACGGTAGGAGTAGCGTTGAGCAGTTCTTC. Translating it yields CASSYGRSSVEQFF.

This clonotype was counted ten times or more. The chain employs TRBV20-1 and TRBJ2-5; TRBD1 matches 9 bases. V gave up 6 bases and J gave up 4 bases; unmatched junction bases: 6. Germline CDR1 reads DFQATT; CDR2 reads SNEGSKA (reference sequence). The CDR3 runs 13 residues. CDR3 coding DNA: TGCAGTGCCGGGGACAGGGTTCGAGAGACCCAGTACTTC. This encodes CSAGDRVRETQYF.

Relative to its sample, this clonotype is medium-sized. J is TRBJ2-3 and V is TRBV6-1, with 16 positions matching TRBD2. Germline CDR1 and CDR2: MNHNS and SASEGT. The CDR3 sequence is 17 residues long. J lost 2 bases, V lost 4 bases, and 3 bases had no gene match. CDR3 nucleotide sequence: TGTGCCAGCAGTGGGGGACTAGCGGGGGGGCCCACAGATACGCAGTATTTT. It translates to CASSGGLAGGPTDTQYF.

CDR3 amino acids: CAISERQGARKTQYF. In DNA, the CDR3 is TGTGCCATCAGTGAGAGGCAGGGGGCCAGAAAGACCCAGTACTTC. V usage is TRBV10-3 and J usage is TRBJ2-5, with 8 nucleotides matching TRBD1. Germline V gene sequence: CDR1 ENHRY, CDR2 SYGVKD. V gave up 2 bases and J gave up 6 bases; unmatched junction bases: 8. This CDR3 spans 15 amino acids.

This clonotype appeared a few times. This chain connects TRBV20-1 to TRBJ2-1; 10 positions match TRBD1. Germline lookup yields CDR1 DFQATT and CDR2 SNEGSKA (reference sequence). Losses at the gene ends were 0 bases for V and 4 bases for J; bases not matched to a gene: 6. CDR3 length equals 16 residues. The CDR3 sequence is CSARDEGQGSYNEQFF. The CDR3 DNA sequence: TGCAGTGCTAGAGATGAGGGACAGGGGTCATACAATGAGCAGTTCTTC.

The gene calls are TRBV6-6 and TRBJ2-7; the match to TRBD1 covers 9 bases. The germline V gene encodes CDR1 MNHNY and CDR2 SVGAGI (reference sequence). Germline trimming cut 7 bases from V and 8 bases from J; bases unmatched to any gene: 6. The CDR3 contains 12 residues. Written as DNA, the CDR3 is TGTGCCAGCACCCGGGACAGGGTGAAGCAGTACTTC. Translation gives CASTRDRVKQYF.

V is TRBV6-4 and J is TRBJ1-5, with 11 bases fitting TRBD1. The CDR3 totals 14 residues. Germline V CDR1 and CDR2: MRHNA, SNTAGT. Germline trimming cut 2 bases from V and 6 bases from J; bases unmatched to any gene: 0. The CDR3 loop is CASSDGTGGQPQHF. The CDR3 region has the DNA TGTGCCAGCAGTGACGGGACAGGGGGTCAGCCCCAGCATTTT.

In this sample, this clonotype turned up many times. This chain links TRBV20-1 with TRBJ2-2, with 8 nucleotides matching TRBD2. Germline V CDR1 and CDR2: DFQATT, SNEGSKA (reference sequence). With V trimmed by 3 bases and J by 6 bases, 0 bases remained unmatched. The CDR3 length is 12 residues. CDR3 residues: CSASGGAGELFF. The CDR3, as DNA: TGCAGTGCTAGCGGGGGGGCCGGGGAGCTGTTTTTT.

This clonotype was picked up a small number of times. This sequence joins TRBV6-4 and TRBJ1-1; D unclear. Germline V gene data show CDR1 as MRHNA and CDR2 as SNTAGT. The CDR3 extends over 14 amino acids. V was trimmed by 0 bases and J by 1 base, leaving 6 bases between them. The CDR3 region is CASSDSIENTEAFF. For the CDR3, the DNA is TGTGCCAGCAGTGACTCGATTGAGAACACTGAAGCTTTCTTT.

This rearrangement joins TRBV6-6 to TRBJ1-2; D uncertain. The CDR3 has 13 residues. Trimming cost V 6 bases and J 8 bases, with 16 bases left between them. Per the germline V gene, CDR1 is MNHNY and CDR2 is SVGAGI (reference sequence). This CDR3 reads CASREPQVEGYTF. The CDR3 DNA reads TGTGCCAGCAGAGAGCCCCAGGTGGAGGGCTACACCTTC.

The chain has TRBV11-2 and TRBJ2-7, with a possible D match to TRBD2 (5 bases). Germline-derived CDR1 and CDR2 are SGHAT and FQNNGV. This CDR3 contains 15 residues. The ends were cut back, 8 bases at V and 4 bases at J, with 21 bases in the middle. CDR3 residues: CASQRTGGEGYEQYF. The CDR3 bases are TGTGCCAGCCAAAGGACGGGCGGAGAGGGATACGAGCAGTACTTC.

The chain couples TRBV7-9 to TRBJ1-4; perhaps TRBD1 as D (6 bases). This CDR3 contains 14 residues. V was shortened by 7 bases and J by 6 bases, with 15 bases between the two germline ends. Germline V CDR1 and CDR2: SEHNR, FQNEAQ (reference sequence). The chain's CDR3 is CASNKGPGDEKLFF. The CDR3 region has the DNA TGTGCCAGCAACAAAGGGCCAGGGGATGAAAAACTGTTTTTT.

This clonotype ranks as medium-sized. The gene calls are TRBV12-3 or TRBV12-4 and TRBJ2-1, with 7 bases that match TRBD2. The CDR3 covers 15 residues. The V and J ends lost 0 bases and 10 bases, in that order; junction bases with no gene match: 9. The CDR3 here is CASSLAGGPSGEQFF. The CDR3 DNA sequence: TGTGCCAGCAGTTTAGCGGGAGGGCCTTCGGGGGAGCAGTTCTTC.

This clonotype was picked up a small number of times. This chain connects TRBV29-1 to TRBJ1-1; D ambiguous. V was cut by 7 bases and J by 1 base, with 7 bases left in between. Germline assignment: CDR1 SQVTM and CDR2 ANQGSEA. The CDR3 consists of 11 residues. CDR3 in DNA: TGCAGCGGGCAGCGGAACACTGAAGCTTTCTTT. It specifies CSGQRNTEAFF.

The rearrangement uses TRBV7-6 and TRBJ2-1, with 7 bases fitting TRBD2. The CDR3 is made up of 17 amino acids. Looked up from germline, CDR1 is SGHVS and CDR2 is FNYEAQ. V dropped 5 bases and J dropped 2; count of bases not matched to a gene: 12. The CDR3 DNA reads as TGTGCCAGCAGCCCGAGGGCCGAGCTAGCGGCCTACAATGAGCAGTTCTTC. It translates to CASSPRAELAAYNEQFF.

In its sample, this clonotype is medium-sized. The rearrangement uses TRBV11-2 and TRBJ2-7; 8 nucleotides align to TRBD1. Trimming took 4 bases from V and 3 from J; bases not matched to a gene: 8. This CDR3 has 15 residues. CDR1 is SGHAT, CDR2 FQNNGV, per germline. The CDR3 nucleotides are TGTGCCAGCAGCTCCTACCGGGACAGGAACTACGAGCAGTACTTC. It is translated as CASSSYRDRNYEQYF.

This clonotype was recorded at least ten times. The genes are TRBV10-1 and TRBJ2-2, with a tentative D call TRBD1 (6 bases). The germline V gene encodes CDR1 WNHNN and CDR2 SYGVQD (reference sequence). Between the trimmed V and J ends, which lost 5 bases and 8 bases, there was a span of 15 bases. This CDR3 comprises 14 residues. CDR3 DNA sequence: TGCGCCAGCAGTCCTACGACAGGTCCGGGGGAGCTGTTTTTT. This encodes CASSPTTGPGELFF.

The table lists this clonotype with many counts. This chain joins TRBV25-1 and TRBJ2-2; D unresolved. Germline loops: CDR1 MGHDK, CDR2 SYGVNS. This CDR3 is 14 amino acids long. Between the trimmed V and J ends, which lost 3 bases and 4 bases, there was a span of 9 bases. CDR3: CASSEVLFTGELFF. CDR3 DNA: TGTGCCAGCAGTGAGGTCCTTTTCACCGGGGAGCTGTTTTTT.

This clonotype was counted many times. This sequence joins TRBV29-1 and TRBJ1-2; D is ambiguous. The CDR3 runs 11 residues. Germline CDR1 and CDR2: SQVTM and ANQGSEA. V dropped 7 bases and J dropped 8 bases, with 14 bases sitting between them. CDR3 DNA sequence: TGCAGCGGTCGATGGCAGTTCGGCTACACCTTC. Its translation: CSGRWQFGYTF.

This chain links TRBV20-1 with TRBJ1-4; perhaps TRBD1 as D (6 bases). Trimming stripped 1 base from V and 8 bases from J, with 17 bases between. The CDR3 runs to 15 residues. In germline, CDR1 is DFQATT, CDR2 SNEGSKA (reference sequence). The CDR3 is CSARGDMTNGEKLFF. The CDR3 coding sequence is TGCAGTGCTAGAGGGGACATGACGAATGGAGAAAAACTGTTTTTT.

This clonotype is categorized as medium-sized. This chain uses TRBV20-1 with TRBJ2-1, with 7 bases identical to TRBD2. This CDR3 contains 15 residues. The ends lost 2 bases at V and 0 bases at J; junction bases unmatched: 4. Germline V lookup: CDR1 DFQATT, CDR2 SNEGSKA (reference sequence). The CDR3 coding sequence is TGCAGTGCTAGAAAGGCTAGCGGCTCCTACAATGAGCAGTTCTTC. Its protein product is CSARKASGSYNEQFF.